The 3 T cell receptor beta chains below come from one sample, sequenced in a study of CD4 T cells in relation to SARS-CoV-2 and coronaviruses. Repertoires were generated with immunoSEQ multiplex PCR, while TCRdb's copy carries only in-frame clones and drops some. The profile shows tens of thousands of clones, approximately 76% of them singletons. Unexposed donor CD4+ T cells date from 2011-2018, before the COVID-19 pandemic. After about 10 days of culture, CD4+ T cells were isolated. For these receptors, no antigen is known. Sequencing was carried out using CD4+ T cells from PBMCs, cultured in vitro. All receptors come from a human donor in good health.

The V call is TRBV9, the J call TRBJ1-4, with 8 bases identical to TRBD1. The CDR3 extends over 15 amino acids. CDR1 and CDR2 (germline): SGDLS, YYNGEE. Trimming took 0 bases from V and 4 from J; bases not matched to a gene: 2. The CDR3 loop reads CASSVEDRDNEKLFF. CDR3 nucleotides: TGTGCCAGCAGCGTAGAGGACAGGGATAATGAAAAACTGTTTTTT.

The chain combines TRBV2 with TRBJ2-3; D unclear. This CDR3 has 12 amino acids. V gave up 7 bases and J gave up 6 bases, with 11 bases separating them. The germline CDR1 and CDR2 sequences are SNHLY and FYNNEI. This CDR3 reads CASKNSGDTQYF. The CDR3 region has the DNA TGTGCCAGCAAAAATTCTGGGGATACGCAGTATTTT. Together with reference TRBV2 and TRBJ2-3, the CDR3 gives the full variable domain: EPEVTQTPSHQVTQMGQEVILRCVPISNHLYFYWYRQILGQKVEFLVSFYNNEISEKSEIFDDQFSVERPDGSNFTLKIRSTKLEDSAMYFCASKNSGDTQYFGPGTRLTVL.

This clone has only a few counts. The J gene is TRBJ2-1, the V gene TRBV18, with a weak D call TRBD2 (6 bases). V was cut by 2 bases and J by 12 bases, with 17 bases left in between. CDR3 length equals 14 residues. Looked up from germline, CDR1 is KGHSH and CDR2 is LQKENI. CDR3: CASSPAGPAEGQFF. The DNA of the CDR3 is TGTGCCAGCTCACCAGCTGGGCCAGCGGAGGGGCAGTTCTTC.